The next 2 T cell receptor beta chains were all read from a single sample in a study of technical replicates of blood from several donors. Assay used: immunoSEQ multiplex PCR; TCRdb lists only in-frame clones, some missing. The data contain tens of thousands of clones, 95% of them seen just once; the ten biggest clones take up more than 0.2%. The source material was T cells isolated from PBMCs. These receptors were collected from a human donor in good health.

The chain carries TRBV6-1 and TRBJ2-2; 7 bases are shared with TRBD1. This CDR3 has 14 amino acids. V lost 3 bases to trimming and J lost 6 bases; unmatched junction nucleotides: 4. Per germline, CDR1 MNHNS and CDR2 SASEGT. CDR3 amino acids: CASSDLTGAGELFF. The CDR3 DNA is TGTGCCAGCAGTGACCTAACAGGGGCCGGGGAGCTGTTTTTT.

As DNA, the CDR3 is TGCGCCAGCAGCCCGTTGGACAGGGGCCACGAGCAGTACTTC. Translating gives CASSPLDRGHEQYF. The V call is TRBV4-1, the J call TRBJ2-7; 9 nucleotides align to TRBD1. The V segment lost 4 bases and the J segment 5 bases; nucleotides outside the gene matches: 6. Germline V gene lookup returns CDR1 MGHRA and CDR2 YSYEKL. This CDR3 is 14 amino acids long.